Following are 28 T cell receptor beta chains from one sample sequenced in a study of memory CD4+ T cells and cytomegalovirus serostatus. Sequencing was performed with immunoSEQ multiplex PCR; in TCRdb, only in-frame clones are kept and a portion is missing. The data contain about 48,000 clones, about 77% of them singletons. The sort gate was single viable CD3+CD4+CD8-CD45RO+ cells for memory CD4+ T cells. Sequencing was done on a sample of memory CD4+ T cells from blood. Source of these receptors: an adult in good health and CMV-seronegative.

The chain carries TRBV5-1 and TRBJ2-3; no reliable D call. Germline V gene lookup returns CDR1 SGHRS and CDR2 YFSETQ. With 1 base removed from V and 5 bases from J, the gap between germline ends came to 5 bases. The CDR3 has 12 amino acids. The CDR3 loop is CASSLSGDTQYF. CDR3 coding DNA: TGCGCCAGCAGCTTGTCGGGAGATACGCAGTATTTT. The full variable domain, its missing parts supplied by reference TRBV5-1 and TRBJ2-3, is KAGVTQTPRYLIKTRGQQVTLSCSPISGHRSVSWYQQTPGQGLQFLFEYFSETQRNKGNFPGRFSGRQFSNSRSEMNVSTLELGDSALYLCASSLSGDTQYFGPGTRLTVL.

The chain employs TRBV11-1 and TRBJ1-1, with TRBD1 matching over 7 bases. Trimming removed 4 bases from V and 0 bases from J; junction bases left unmatched: 17. Germline lookup yields CDR1 SGHAT and CDR2 FQDESV (reference sequence). This CDR3 is built from 19 residues. CDR3 sequence: CASSSYYFPGTEVNTEAFF. The CDR3 DNA is TGTGCCAGCAGCTCATATTATTTCCCCGGGACAGAAGTGAACACTGAAGCTTTCTTT.

This clone was detected only once. The chain is built from TRBV28 and TRBJ1-2; tentative D call: TRBD1 (6 bases). CDR3 size: 14 residues. V dropped 10 bases and J dropped 7 bases, with 22 bases sitting between them. Germline V CDR1 and CDR2: MDHEN, SYDVKM. The CDR3 protein is CATTGTSHGGGYTF. Here the CDR3 DNA reads TGTGCCACGACCGGGACATCACATGGGGGTGGCTACACCTTC.

The gene calls are TRBV5-4 and TRBJ2-3; possibly TRBD2 for D (5 bases). Deletions cut 6 bases from V and 2 bases from J, with 16 bases between. Germline V CDR1 and CDR2: SGHNT, YYREEE (reference sequence). The CDR3 is 15 amino acids. This CDR3 is CASTSGSSPTDTQYF. The CDR3 DNA is TGTGCCAGCACGTCGGGAAGTTCCCCCACAGATACGCAGTATTTT.

J is TRBJ2-1 and V is TRBV19; D is uncertain. V gave up 3 bases and J gave up 3 bases, with 15 bases separating them. This CDR3 has 16 residues. Germline V gene data show CDR1 as LNHDA and CDR2 as SQIVND (reference sequence). The CDR3 loop is CASSMGLPSSYNEQFF. CDR3 nucleotide sequence: TGTGCCAGTAGTATGGGCCTCCCTTCGAGCTACAATGAGCAGTTCTTC.

The chain joins TRBV18 to TRBJ1-1; TRBD1 is a possible D gene (5 bases). CDR1 is KGHSH, CDR2 LQKENI, per germline. Trimming cost V 6 bases and J 0 bases, with 14 bases left between them. CDR3 length: 15 residues. The CDR3 nucleotides read TGTGCCAGCTCTCTAGTTGGGGGAGTGAACACTGAAGCTTTCTTT. This encodes CASSLVGGVNTEAFF.

This chain uses TRBV27 with TRBJ2-1; D possibly uses TRBD1 or TRBD2 (6 bases each). This CDR3 spans 12 amino acids. V was shortened by 5 bases and J by 10 bases, with 12 bases between the two germline ends. Germline CDR1 reads MNHEY; CDR2 reads SMNVEV (reference sequence). The CDR3 sequence is CASSDRRGEQFF. CDR3 nucleotide sequence: TGTGCCAGCAGTGACAGGAGGGGGGAGCAGTTCTTC.

The CDR3 DNA reads as TGTGCCTGGAGCGCCGGGCTGGACAGGGCATCAGATACGCAGTATTTT. It is translated as CAWSAGLDRASDTQYF. This chain connects TRBV30 to TRBJ2-3, with TRBD1 matching 8 bases. J was trimmed by 4 bases and V by 3 bases; bases with no gene match: 12. Germline lookup yields CDR1 GTSNPN and CDR2 SVGIG (reference sequence). The CDR3 has 16 amino acids.

The DNA for the CDR3 is TGTGCCATCAGTGCTGGGACGGTGAACACTGAAGCTTTCTTT. It translates to CAISAGTVNTEAFF. The rearrangement joins TRBV10-3 to TRBJ1-1; perhaps TRBD1 as D (5 bases). The CDR3 spans 14 residues. Germline V gene data show CDR1 as ENHRY and CDR2 as SYGVKD. Trimming shortened V by 4 bases and J by 0 bases, and 9 bases separated the two germline ends.

This rearrangement joins TRBV7-9 to TRBJ2-7, with D tentatively TRBD1 (6 bases). Germline V gene data show CDR1 as SEHNR and CDR2 as FQNEAQ (reference sequence). This CDR3 has 15 residues. Trimming pared 5 bases from V and 4 bases from J, leaving 18 bases between. CDR3: CASSPSTGTPYEQYF. The CDR3 bases are TGTGCCAGCAGCCCCTCAACAGGGACGCCATACGAGCAGTACTTC.

The V and J genes are TRBV21-1 and TRBJ2-5; TRBD2, as called in the table, went unchecked against the DNA. TRBV21-1 is tagged as a pseudogene. The CDR3 consists of 14 residues. CDR3 protein: CASSKGRGEETQYF. The CDR3 DNA follows: TGTGCCAGCAGCAAGGGGAGGGGCGAGGAGACCCAGTACTTC.

The gene calls are TRBV6-1 and TRBJ1-2; a weak D match, TRBD1 (5 bases). The CDR3 has 16 residues. Trimming removed 0 bases at V and 5 bases at J, with 16 bases between. The germline V gene has CDR1 MNHNS and CDR2 SASEGT. The CDR3 loop is CASSEALRGVGYGYTF. In DNA, the CDR3 is TGTGCCAGCAGTGAAGCGCTTCGGGGGGTGGGTTATGGCTACACCTTC.

This chain uses TRBV28 with TRBJ2-3, with D maybe TRBD2 (7 bases). Trimming cost V 6 bases and J 3 bases, with 16 bases left between them. The CDR3 totals 15 residues. Germline CDR1 and CDR2: MDHEN and SYDVKM. This CDR3 reads CASSTRGRETDTQYF. The CDR3 DNA reads TGTGCCAGCAGCACTAGGGGGAGGGAGACAGATACGCAGTATTTT.

V and J are TRBV5-1 and TRBJ2-2, with TRBD2 as a possible D gene (6 bases). The CDR3 is 16 residues long. With 0 bases removed from V and 1 base from J, the gap between germline ends came to 10 bases. CDR1 SGHRS and CDR2 YFSETQ come from the germline V gene. The CDR3 is CASSLDRLGNTGELFF. CDR3 bases: TGCGCCAGCAGCTTGGACCGACTAGGGAACACCGGGGAGCTGTTTTTT.

This rearrangement joins TRBV10-3 to TRBJ2-1; 7 bases align to TRBD1. Germline CDR1 ENHRY, CDR2 SYGVKD. The V gene end was trimmed by 2 bases and the J gene end by 13 bases; junction bases not matched to a gene: 8. The CDR3 has 13 amino acids. As DNA, the CDR3 is TGTGCCATCAGTGAGCCCGCCAGGGGGAGTCAGTTCTTC. Translated, it gives CAISEPARGSQFF.

This chain joins TRBV11-2 and TRBJ2-7; 11 nucleotides match TRBD2. Germline CDR1 SGHAT, CDR2 FQNNGV. CDR3 length equals 16 residues. The ends lost 5 bases at V and 3 bases at J; junction bases unmatched: 9. In nucleotides, the CDR3 is TGTGCCAGCAGCCCAACCCTAGCGGGAGGAGTCTACGAGCAGTACTTC. Protein product: CASSPTLAGGVYEQYF.

The chain recombines TRBV19 with TRBJ2-2; 13 bases match TRBD2. Looked up from germline, CDR1 is LNHDA and CDR2 is SQIVND (reference sequence). The CDR3 contains 15 residues. Trimming cost V 4 bases and J 6 bases; bases outside gene matches: 2. CDR3 DNA: TGTGCCAGTAGTACTACTAGCGGGAGGGCCGGGGAGCTGTTTTTT. It yields the protein CASSTTSGRAGELFF. Supplemented by reference TRBV19 and TRBJ2-2, the full variable domain reads DGGITQSPKYLFRKEGQNVTLSCEQNLNHDAMYWYRQDPGQGLRLIYYSQIVNDFQKGDIAEGYSVSREKKESFPLTVTSAQKNPTAFYLCASSTTSGRAGELFFGEGSRLTVL.

V usage is TRBV30 and J usage is TRBJ1-2; weak D call: TRBD1 (6 bases). CDR3 length: 14 amino acids. Germline V gene sequence: CDR1 GTSNPN, CDR2 SVGIG (reference sequence). The V end lost 1 base, the J end lost 4 bases, and 13 bases lay between the germline ends. CDR3 in DNA: TGTGCCTGGAGTGACAGGGAAAAGGGCTATGGCTACACCTTC. Amino acids: CAWSDREKGYGYTF.

The gene calls are TRBV5-4 and TRBJ1-4; 8 bases are a match to TRBD1. Germline V gene sequence: CDR1 SGHNT, CDR2 YYREEE (reference sequence). V gave up 4 bases and J gave up 1 base; unmatched junction bases: 9. The CDR3 covers 17 residues. CDR3 DNA sequence: TGTGCCAGCAGCACAACAGGGGGACCACAAACTAATGAAAAACTGTTTTTT. Translation: CASSTTGGPQTNEKLFF.

This clone was seen a handful of times. The J gene is TRBJ1-2, the V gene TRBV6-4, with 7 bases that match TRBD1. Unmatched junction bases numbered 8, after V lost 4 bases and J lost 6 bases. Germline CDR1 reads MRHNA; CDR2 reads SNTAGT. The CDR3 loop spans 14 amino acids. In DNA, the CDR3 is TGTGCCAGCAGTGTCTCAAACAGGGGACATGGCTACACCTTC. Residues: CASSVSNRGHGYTF.

The chain has TRBV7-2 and TRBJ1-3; 7 nucleotides line up with TRBD1. The CDR3 runs to 16 residues. The junction had 6 bases not matched to a gene; V was cut back by 4 bases and J by 0 bases. Germline V CDR1 and CDR2: SGHTA, FQGNSA. Here the CDR3 DNA reads TGTGCCAGCAGCTCTAGGACAGGCCCCTCTGGAAACACCATATATTTT. The encoded protein is CASSSRTGPSGNTIYF.

The sample holds a few counts of this clone. This chain links TRBV7-2 with TRBJ2-3, with a weak D call TRBD1 (5 bases). The germline gives CDR1 SGHTA, CDR2 FQGNSA. This CDR3 has 16 residues. Trimming shortened V by 1 base and J by 2 bases, and 13 bases separated the two germline ends. The CDR3 sequence: CASSLGQTRVTDTQYF. The CDR3 DNA reads TGTGCCAGCAGCTTAGGACAGACTCGGGTCACAGATACGCAGTATTTT.

The chain uses TRBV6-5 and TRBJ2-5; D perhaps matches TRBD2 (6 bases). Germline CDR1 is MNHEY and CDR2 is SVGAGI. This CDR3 comprises 16 residues. V lost 2 bases and J lost 1, with 14 bases in between. In DNA form, the CDR3 reads TGTGCCAGCAGTTACGGGTCGGGAGAGGGCCAAGAGACCCAGTACTTC. Protein sequence: CASSYGSGEGQETQYF.

This clone counts as medium-sized. The chain carries TRBV2 and TRBJ2-1; 9 nucleotides match TRBD2. Germline V gene lookup returns CDR1 SNHLY and CDR2 FYNNEI. The CDR3 runs 15 residues. The V and J ends lost 5 bases and 0 bases, in that order; junction bases with no gene match: 2. CDR3 protein: CASSRLAASYNEQFF. In nucleotides, the CDR3 is TGTGCCAGCAGTAGACTAGCGGCCTCCTACAATGAGCAGTTCTTC.

The chain has TRBV19 and TRBJ1-2; 8 bases line up with TRBD1. Germline CDR1 and CDR2: LNHDA and SQIVND (reference sequence). V shed 3 bases, J shed 2 bases, and the junction held 5 bases outside the gene matches. The CDR3 extends over 15 amino acids. This chain's CDR3 is CASSIHTGGNYGYTF. CDR3 sequence (DNA): TGTGCCAGTAGTATTCATACAGGGGGAAACTATGGCTACACCTTC.

The chain employs TRBV2 and TRBJ1-5; D possibly corresponds to TRBD1 (5 bases). The CDR3 totals 15 residues. Trimming cost V 8 bases and J 6 bases, with 20 bases left between them. Per germline, CDR1 SNHLY and CDR2 FYNNEI. CDR3 sequence reads: CASRGVGAVGQPQHF. Here the CDR3 DNA reads TGTGCCAGCCGGGGAGTCGGGGCGGTAGGTCAGCCCCAGCATTTT.

The chain carries TRBV27 and TRBJ1-1, with 7 bases lining up with TRBD1. V shed 4 bases, J shed 8 bases, and the junction held 10 bases outside the gene matches. The CDR3 extends over 14 amino acids. Germline lookup yields CDR1 MNHEY and CDR2 SMNVEV (reference sequence). The CDR3 DNA sequence: TGTGCCAGCAGTTCCCAAGCGACAGGGCCCGAAGCTTTCTTT. Translating it yields CASSSQATGPEAFF.

The chain employs TRBV5-6 and TRBJ1-2; 10 bases agree with TRBD1. The CDR3 sequence is 14 residues long. Germline V gene sequence: CDR1 SGHDT, CDR2 YYEEEE. The trim removed 2 bases at V and 5 bases at J, leaving 3 bases unmatched. The DNA of the CDR3 is TGTGCCAGCAGCTTCTTGGGACAGGGGTATGGCTACACCTTC. Its translation: CASSFLGQGYGYTF.